This TCR beta chain was recovered during a study of vaccination effects on CD4 cells after COVID-19. Under the ViraFEST assay, PBMC were stimulated with viral peptide pools so that antigen-specific CD4+ T cells expanded. Sequencing was performed afterwards. A 10-day culture period preceded the isolation of CD4+ T cells. Participants completed two doses of the BNT162b2 or mRNA-1273 vaccine. The authors replaced half the medium with IL-2 medium on days 3 and 7. This clone has only one observation. Its antigen is currently unknown. Libraries were prepared by immunoSEQ multiplex PCR; TCRdb keeps only in-frame clonotypes and omits some of them. The table has 30,000 to 40,000 clones, roughly two thirds seen once. The receptor comes from a human donor who received a COVID-19 vaccine. Material: CD4+ T cells from PBMCs cultured with HCoV-229E spike peptides, obtained after COVID-19 vaccination.

The CDR3 sequence: CASSDEDTTYNEQFF. As DNA, the CDR3 is TGTGCCAGCAGTGACGAGGACACCACCTACAATGAGCAGTTCTTC. This chain joins TRBV6-4 and TRBJ2-1; a possible D gene is TRBD1 (5 bases). The V and J ends lost 2 bases and 2 bases respectively, with 10 bases between them. CDR1 is MRHNA, CDR2 SNTAGT, per germline. The CDR3 has 15 amino acids.